This TCR beta chain stems from a study of blood T cell repertoires in COVID-19. About the study: The United States, Italy and Spain were the sources of the acute and convalescent COVID-19 samples.

Looked up from germline, CDR1 is KGHSH and CDR2 is LQKENI. The CDR3 length is 14 residues. The trim removed 6 bases at V and 1 base at J, leaving 4 bases unmatched. Original data processing: Reference gene primer amplification gave estimated nucleated cell counts. Repertoires were generated with immunoSEQ multiplex PCR, while TCRdb's copy carries only in-frame clones and drops some. The V and J calls and clone size come from that table; D and trimming were worked out from the DNA. The table includes about 130,000 clones, 80% to 90% detected once. The receptor comes from a man aged 55 to 70 with COVID-19, enrolled during active disease. The chain has TRBV18 and TRBJ1-1; 8 positions match TRBD1. Sequenced: peripheral blood. The CDR3 sequence: CASSSDRGNTEAFF. Here the CDR3 DNA reads TGTGCCAGCTCCTCTGACAGGGGGAACACTGAAGCTTTCTTT.